These 5 T cell receptor beta chains were all obtained from the same sample, sequenced in a study of blood T cell repertoires in COVID-19. The protocol was immunoSEQ multiplex PCR, while the TCRdb copy is restricted to in-frame clones and leaves out a portion. The data contain hundreds of thousands of clones, 80% to 90% of them seen just once; the ten biggest clones take up about 1%. Sequenced input: PBMCs or T cells enriched from blood (not recorded which). Receptor source: a man in his late teens or twenties who had recovered from COVID-19.

CDR3 protein: CASQAGANEKLFF. CDR3 DNA: TGTGCCAGCCAGGCAGGGGCAAATGAAAAACTGTTTTTT. The chain couples TRBV12-3 or TRBV12-4 to TRBJ1-4; perhaps TRBD1 as D (6 bases). The CDR3 runs to 13 residues. V was cut by 8 bases and J by 5 bases, with 12 bases left in between.

This chain joins TRBV6-6 and TRBJ2-3; D remains unclear. The V end lost 5 bases, the J end lost 1 base, and 7 bases lay between the germline ends. Looked up from germline, CDR1 is MNHNY and CDR2 is SVGAGI (reference sequence). The CDR3 covers 13 residues. In DNA form, the CDR3 reads TGTGCCAGCAGTCCCTCGGGCACAGATACGCAGTATTTT. It yields the protein CASSPSGTDTQYF.

This clone was observed once. The V call is TRBV28, the J call TRBJ2-1; D is ambiguous. Trimming shortened V by 5 bases and J by 6 bases, and 11 bases separated the two germline ends. Per germline, CDR1 MDHEN and CDR2 SYDVKM. The length of the CDR3 is 13 residues. CDR3 region: CASSITNPNEQFF. The CDR3 bases are TGTGCCAGCAGTATCACTAATCCCAATGAGCAGTTCTTC.

The CDR3 spells CASSSSGTVRVNQPQHF. The CDR3 coding sequence is TGTGCCAGCAGTTCATCCGGGACAGTTAGAGTTAATCAGCCCCAGCATTTT. The chain links TRBV27 to TRBJ1-5; 7 nucleotides agree with TRBD1. This CDR3 contains 17 residues. V gave up 4 bases and J gave up 4 bases; unmatched junction bases: 13. Germline V gives CDR1 MNHEY, CDR2 SMNVEV (reference sequence).

V gene TRBV13 combines with J gene TRBJ1-2; D call uncertain. V was shortened by 5 bases and J by 6 bases, with 7 bases between the two germline ends. This CDR3 is 11 amino acids long. Germline V gene lookup returns CDR1 PRHDT and CDR2 FYEKMQ (reference sequence). The CDR3 nucleotides are TGTGCCAGCAGCGAGGGTAATGGCTACACCTTC. This codes for CASSEGNGYTF.